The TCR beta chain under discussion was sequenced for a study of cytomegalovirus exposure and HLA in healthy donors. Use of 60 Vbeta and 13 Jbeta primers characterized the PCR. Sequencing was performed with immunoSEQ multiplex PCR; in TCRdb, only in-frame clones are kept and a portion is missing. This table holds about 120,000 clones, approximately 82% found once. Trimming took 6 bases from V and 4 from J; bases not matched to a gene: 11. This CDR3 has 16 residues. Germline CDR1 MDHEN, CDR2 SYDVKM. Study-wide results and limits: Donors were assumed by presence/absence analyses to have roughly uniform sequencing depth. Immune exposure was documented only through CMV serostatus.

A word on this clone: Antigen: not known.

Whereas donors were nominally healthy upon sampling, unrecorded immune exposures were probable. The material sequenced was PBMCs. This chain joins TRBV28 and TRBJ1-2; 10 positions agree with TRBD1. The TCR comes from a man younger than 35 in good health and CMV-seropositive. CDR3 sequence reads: CASSPPGQGGFYGYTF. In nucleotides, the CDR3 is TGTGCCAGCAGCCCTCCAGGACAGGGGGGTTTCTATGGCTACACCTTC.